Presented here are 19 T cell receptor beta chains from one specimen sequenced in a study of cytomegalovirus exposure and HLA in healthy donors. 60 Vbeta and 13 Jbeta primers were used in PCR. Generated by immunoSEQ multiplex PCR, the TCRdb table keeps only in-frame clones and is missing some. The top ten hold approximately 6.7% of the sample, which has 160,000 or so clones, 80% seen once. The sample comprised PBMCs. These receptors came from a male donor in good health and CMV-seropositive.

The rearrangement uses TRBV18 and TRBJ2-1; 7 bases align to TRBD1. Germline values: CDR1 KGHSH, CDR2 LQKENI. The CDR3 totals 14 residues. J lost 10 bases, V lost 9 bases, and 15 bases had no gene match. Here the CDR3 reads CASQGGFTMKEQFF. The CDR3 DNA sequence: TGTGCCAGTCAAGGGGGCTTCACAATGAAGGAGCAGTTCTTC.

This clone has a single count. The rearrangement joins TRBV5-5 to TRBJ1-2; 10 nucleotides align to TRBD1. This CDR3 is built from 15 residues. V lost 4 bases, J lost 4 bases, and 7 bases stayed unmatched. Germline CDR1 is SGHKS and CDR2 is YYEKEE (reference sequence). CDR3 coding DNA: TGTGCCAGCAGCCTGCCCGGGACAGGGGCCTATGGCTACACCTTC. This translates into CASSLPGTGAYGYTF.

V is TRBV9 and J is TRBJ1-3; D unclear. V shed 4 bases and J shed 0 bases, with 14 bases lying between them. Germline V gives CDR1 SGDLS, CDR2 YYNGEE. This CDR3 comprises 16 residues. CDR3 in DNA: TGTGCCAGCAGCCCACAGTTGACCAGCTCTGGAAACACCATATATTTT. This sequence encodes CASSPQLTSSGNTIYF.

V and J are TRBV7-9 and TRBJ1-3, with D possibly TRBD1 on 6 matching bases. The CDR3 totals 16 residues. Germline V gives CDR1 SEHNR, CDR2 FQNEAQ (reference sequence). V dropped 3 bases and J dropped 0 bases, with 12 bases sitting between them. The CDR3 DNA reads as TGTGCCAGCAGCTTGGGGGCAGGCCTCTCTGGAAACACCATATATTTT. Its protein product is CASSLGAGLSGNTIYF.

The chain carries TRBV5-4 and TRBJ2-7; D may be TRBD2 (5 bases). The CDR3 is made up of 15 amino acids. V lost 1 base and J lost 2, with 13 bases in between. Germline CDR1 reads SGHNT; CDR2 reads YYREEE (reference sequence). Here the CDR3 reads CASSLPGITPYEQYF. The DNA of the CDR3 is TGTGCCAGCAGCTTGCCGGGGATCACCCCCTACGAGCAGTACTTC.

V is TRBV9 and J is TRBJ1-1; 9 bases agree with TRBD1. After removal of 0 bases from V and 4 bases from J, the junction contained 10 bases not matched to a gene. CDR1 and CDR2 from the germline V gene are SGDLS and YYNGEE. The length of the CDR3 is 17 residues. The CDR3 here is CASSVEWTGAPGTEAFF. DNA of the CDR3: TGTGCCAGCAGCGTAGAGTGGACAGGGGCGCCCGGCACTGAAGCTTTCTTT.

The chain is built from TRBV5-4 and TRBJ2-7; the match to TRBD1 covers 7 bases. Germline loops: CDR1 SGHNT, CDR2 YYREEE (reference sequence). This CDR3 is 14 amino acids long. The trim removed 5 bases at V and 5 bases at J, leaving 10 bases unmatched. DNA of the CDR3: TGTGCCAGCAGTGGACAGGCGTCCCCCCACGAGCAGTACTTC. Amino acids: CASSGQASPHEQYF.

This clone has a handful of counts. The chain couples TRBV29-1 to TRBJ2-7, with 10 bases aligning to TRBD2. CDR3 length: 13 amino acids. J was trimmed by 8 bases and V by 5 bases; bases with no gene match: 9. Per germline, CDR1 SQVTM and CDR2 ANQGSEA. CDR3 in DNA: TGCAGCGTTACCGGGACTAGCGTGTTGAAGCAGTACTTC. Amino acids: CSVTGTSVLKQYF.

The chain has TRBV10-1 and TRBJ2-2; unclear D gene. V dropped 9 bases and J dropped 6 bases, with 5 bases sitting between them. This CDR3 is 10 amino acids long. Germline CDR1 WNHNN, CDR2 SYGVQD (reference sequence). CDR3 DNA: TGCGCCAGGGGCCCCGGGGAGCTGTTTTTT. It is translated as CARGPGELFF.

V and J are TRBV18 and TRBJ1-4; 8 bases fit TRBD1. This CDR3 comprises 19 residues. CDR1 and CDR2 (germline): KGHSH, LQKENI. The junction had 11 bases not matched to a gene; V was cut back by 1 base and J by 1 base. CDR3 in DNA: TGTGCCAGCTCACCACGTTACACACCGGGACAGGAAACTAATGAAAAACTGTTTTTT. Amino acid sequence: CASSPRYTPGQETNEKLFF.

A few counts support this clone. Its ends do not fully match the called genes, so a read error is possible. As DNA, the CDR3 is TGTGCTAGCAGCTTAGGAGCGGCTAGCGGGAGGGAGACCCAGTACTTC. This encodes CASSLGAASGRETQYF. This chain uses TRBV7-7 with TRBJ2-5; 11 nucleotides match TRBD2. Germline CDR1 SSHAT, CDR2 FNYEAQ (reference sequence). The CDR3 has 16 residues.

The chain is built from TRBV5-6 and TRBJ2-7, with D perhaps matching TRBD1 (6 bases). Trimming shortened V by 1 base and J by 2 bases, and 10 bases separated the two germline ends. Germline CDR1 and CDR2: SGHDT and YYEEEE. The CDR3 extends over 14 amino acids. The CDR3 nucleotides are TGTGCCAGCAGCTTGTTCGCAGGGGCCTACGAGCAGTACTTC. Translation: CASSLFAGAYEQYF. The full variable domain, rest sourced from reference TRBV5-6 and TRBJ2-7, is DAGVTQSPTHLIKTRGQQVTLRCSPKSGHDTVSWYQQALGQGPQFIFQYYEEEERQRGNFPDRFSGHQFPNYSSELNVNALLLGDSALYLCASSLFAGAYEQYFGPGTRLTVT.

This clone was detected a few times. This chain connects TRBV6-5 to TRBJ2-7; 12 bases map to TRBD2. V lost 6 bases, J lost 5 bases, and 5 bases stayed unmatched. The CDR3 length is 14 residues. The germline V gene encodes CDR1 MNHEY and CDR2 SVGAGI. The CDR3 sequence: CASSLTSGRNEQYF. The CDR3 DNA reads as TGTGCCAGCAGCTTGACTAGCGGGAGAAACGAGCAGTACTTC.

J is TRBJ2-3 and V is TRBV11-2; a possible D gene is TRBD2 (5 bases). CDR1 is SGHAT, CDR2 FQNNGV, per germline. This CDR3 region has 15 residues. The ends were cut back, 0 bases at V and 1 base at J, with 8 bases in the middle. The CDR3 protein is CASSLEQRRTDTQYF. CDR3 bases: TGTGCCAGCAGCTTAGAACAGCGGCGCACAGATACGCAGTATTTT.

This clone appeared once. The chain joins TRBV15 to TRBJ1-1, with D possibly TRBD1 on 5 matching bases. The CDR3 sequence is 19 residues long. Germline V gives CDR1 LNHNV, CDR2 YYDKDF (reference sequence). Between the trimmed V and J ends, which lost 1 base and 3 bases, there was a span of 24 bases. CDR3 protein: CATSRGYRVTARFYTEAFF. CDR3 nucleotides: TGTGCCACCAGCAGAGGTTATAGGGTGACAGCCAGATTTTACACTGAAGCTTTCTTT.

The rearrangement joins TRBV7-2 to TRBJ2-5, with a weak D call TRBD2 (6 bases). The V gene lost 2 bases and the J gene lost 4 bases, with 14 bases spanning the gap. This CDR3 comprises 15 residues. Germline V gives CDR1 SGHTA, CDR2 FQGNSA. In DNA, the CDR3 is TGTGCCAGCAGCTTATGGGACCTGGGGGGAGAGACCCAGTACTTC. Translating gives CASSLWDLGGETQYF. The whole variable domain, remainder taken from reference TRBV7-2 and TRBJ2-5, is GAGVSQSPSNKVTEKGKDVELRCDPISGHTALYWYRQSLGQGLEFLIYFQGNSAPDKSGLPSDRFSAERTGGSVSTLTIQRTQQEDSAVYLCASSLWDLGGETQYFGPGTRLLVL.

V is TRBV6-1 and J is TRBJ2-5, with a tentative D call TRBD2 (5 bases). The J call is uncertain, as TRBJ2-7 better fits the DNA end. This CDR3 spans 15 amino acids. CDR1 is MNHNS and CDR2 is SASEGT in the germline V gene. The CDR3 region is CASSELSGSSYEQYF. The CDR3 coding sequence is TGTGCCAGCAGTGAATTAAGCGGCAGCTCCTACGAGCAGTACTTC.

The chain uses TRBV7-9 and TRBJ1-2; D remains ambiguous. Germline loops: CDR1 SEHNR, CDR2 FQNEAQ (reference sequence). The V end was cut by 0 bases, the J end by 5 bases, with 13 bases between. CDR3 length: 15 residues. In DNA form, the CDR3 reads TGTGCCAGCAGCTTAGCTTCACTGAGAGGGTATGGCTACACCTTC. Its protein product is CASSLASLRGYGYTF.

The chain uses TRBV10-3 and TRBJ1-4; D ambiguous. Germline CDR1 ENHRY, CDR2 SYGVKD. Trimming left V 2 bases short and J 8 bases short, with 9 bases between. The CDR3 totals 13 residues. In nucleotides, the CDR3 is TGTGCCATCAGTGAGGGCGGGGTCGAAAAACTGTTTTTT. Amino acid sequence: CAISEGGVEKLFF.